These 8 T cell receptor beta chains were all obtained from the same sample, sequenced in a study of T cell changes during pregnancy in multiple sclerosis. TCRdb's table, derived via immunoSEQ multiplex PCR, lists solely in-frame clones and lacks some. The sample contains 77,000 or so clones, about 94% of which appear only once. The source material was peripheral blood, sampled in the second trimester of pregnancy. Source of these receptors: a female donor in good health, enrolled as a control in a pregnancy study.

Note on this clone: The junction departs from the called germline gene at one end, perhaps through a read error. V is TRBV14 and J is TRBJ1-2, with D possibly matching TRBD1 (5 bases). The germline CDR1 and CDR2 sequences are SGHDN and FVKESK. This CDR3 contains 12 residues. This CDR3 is CASSQGFGGFSF. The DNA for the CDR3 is TGTGCCAGCAGCCAAGGTTTCGGGGGGTTCTCGTTC.

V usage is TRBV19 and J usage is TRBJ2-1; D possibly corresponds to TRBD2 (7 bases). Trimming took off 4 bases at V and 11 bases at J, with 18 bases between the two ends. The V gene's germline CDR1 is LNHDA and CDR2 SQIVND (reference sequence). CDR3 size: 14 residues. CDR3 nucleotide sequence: TGTGCCAGTAGTACCGGAGGCGGGGGCACCCAGCAGTTCTTC. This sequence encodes CASSTGGGGTQQFF.

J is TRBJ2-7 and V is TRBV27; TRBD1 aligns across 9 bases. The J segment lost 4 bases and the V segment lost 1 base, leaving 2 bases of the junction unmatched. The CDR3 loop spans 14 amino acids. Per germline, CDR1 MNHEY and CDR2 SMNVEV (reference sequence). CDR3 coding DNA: TGTGCCAGCAGTTTATTGGGACAGGGTTACGAGCAGTACTTC. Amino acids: CASSLLGQGYEQYF.

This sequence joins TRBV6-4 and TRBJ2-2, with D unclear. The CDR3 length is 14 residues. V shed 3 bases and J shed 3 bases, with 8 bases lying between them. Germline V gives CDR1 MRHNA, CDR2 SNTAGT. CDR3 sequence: CASSELTDTGELFF. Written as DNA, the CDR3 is TGTGCCAGCAGTGAGCTTACTGACACCGGGGAGCTGTTTTTT.

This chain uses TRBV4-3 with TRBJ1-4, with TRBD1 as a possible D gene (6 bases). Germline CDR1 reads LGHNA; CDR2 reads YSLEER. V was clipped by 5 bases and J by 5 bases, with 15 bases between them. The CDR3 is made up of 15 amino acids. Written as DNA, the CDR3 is TGCGCCAGCAGCACCCGGACAGCCATGAATGAAAAACTGTTTTTT. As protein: CASSTRTAMNEKLFF.

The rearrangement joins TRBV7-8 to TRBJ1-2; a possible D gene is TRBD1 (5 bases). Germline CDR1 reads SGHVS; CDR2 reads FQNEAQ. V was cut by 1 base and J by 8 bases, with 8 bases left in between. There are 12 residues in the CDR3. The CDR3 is CASSLVGHGYTF. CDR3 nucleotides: TGTGCCAGCAGCTTAGTGGGGCACGGCTACACCTTC.

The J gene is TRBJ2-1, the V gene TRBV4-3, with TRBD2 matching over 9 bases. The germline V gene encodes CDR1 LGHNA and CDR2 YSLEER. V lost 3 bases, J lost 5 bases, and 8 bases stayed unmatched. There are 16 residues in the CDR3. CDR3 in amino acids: CASSQAIAGDHNEQFF. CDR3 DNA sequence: TGCGCCAGCAGCCAGGCTATAGCGGGGGATCACAATGAGCAGTTCTTC.

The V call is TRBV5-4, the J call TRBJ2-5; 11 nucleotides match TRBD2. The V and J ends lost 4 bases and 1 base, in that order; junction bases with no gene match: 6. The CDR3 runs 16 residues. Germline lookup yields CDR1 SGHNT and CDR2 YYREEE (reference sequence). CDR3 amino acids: CASSATSGGLQETQYF. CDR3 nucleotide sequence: TGTGCCAGCAGCGCAACTAGCGGGGGCCTCCAAGAGACCCAGTACTTC.